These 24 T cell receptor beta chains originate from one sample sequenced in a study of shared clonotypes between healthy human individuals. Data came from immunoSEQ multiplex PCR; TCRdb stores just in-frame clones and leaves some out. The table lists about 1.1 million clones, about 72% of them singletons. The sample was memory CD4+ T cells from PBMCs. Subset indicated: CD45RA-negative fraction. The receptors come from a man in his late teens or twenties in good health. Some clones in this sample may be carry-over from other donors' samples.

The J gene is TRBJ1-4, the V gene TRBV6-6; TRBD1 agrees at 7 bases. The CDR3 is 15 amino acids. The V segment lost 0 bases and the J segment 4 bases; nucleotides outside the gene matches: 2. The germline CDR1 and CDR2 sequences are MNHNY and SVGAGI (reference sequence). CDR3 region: CASSYSDRDNEKLFF. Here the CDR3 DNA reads TGTGCCAGCAGTTACTCTGACAGGGATAATGAAAAACTGTTTTTT.

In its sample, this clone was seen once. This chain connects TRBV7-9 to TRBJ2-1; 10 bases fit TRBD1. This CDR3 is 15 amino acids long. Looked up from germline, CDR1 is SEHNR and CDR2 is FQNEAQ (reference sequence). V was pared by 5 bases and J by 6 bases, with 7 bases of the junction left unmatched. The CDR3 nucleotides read TGTGCCAGCAGCACTCGACAGGGGGCGCGCAATGAGCAGTTCTTC. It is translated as CASSTRQGARNEQFF.

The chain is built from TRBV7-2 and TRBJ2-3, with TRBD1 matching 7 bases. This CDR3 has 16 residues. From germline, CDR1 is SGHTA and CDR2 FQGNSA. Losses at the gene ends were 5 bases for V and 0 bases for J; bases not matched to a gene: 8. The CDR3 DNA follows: TGTGCCAGCAGCCGGGGCAGGGGGTACAGCACAGATACGCAGTATTTT. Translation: CASSRGRGYSTDTQYF.

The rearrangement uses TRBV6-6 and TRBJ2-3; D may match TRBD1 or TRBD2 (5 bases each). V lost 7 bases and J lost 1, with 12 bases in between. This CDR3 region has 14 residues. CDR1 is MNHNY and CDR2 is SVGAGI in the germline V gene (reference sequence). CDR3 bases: TGTGCCAGCATAAGGGACGGGGGCACAGATACGCAGTATTTT. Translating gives CASIRDGGTDTQYF.

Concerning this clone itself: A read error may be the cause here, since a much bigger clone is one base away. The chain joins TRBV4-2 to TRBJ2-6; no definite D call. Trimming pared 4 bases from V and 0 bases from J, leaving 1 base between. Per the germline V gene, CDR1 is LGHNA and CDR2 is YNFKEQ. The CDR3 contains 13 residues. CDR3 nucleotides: TGTGCCAGCAGCCTCTCTGGGGCCAACGTCCTGACTTTC. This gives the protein CASSLSGANVLTF.

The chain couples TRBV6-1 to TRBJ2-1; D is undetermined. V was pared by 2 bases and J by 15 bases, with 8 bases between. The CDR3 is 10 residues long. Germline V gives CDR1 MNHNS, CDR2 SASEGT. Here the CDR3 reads CASSEQGRFF. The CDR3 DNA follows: TGTGCCAGCAGTGAACAAGGTCGGTTCTTC.

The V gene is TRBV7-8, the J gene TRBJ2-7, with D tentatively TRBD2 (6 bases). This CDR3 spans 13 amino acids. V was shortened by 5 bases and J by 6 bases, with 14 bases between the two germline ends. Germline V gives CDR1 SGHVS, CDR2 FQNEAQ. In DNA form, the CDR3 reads TGTGCCAGCAGCCCGCGGAGGGATGGCGAGCAGTACTTC. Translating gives CASSPRRDGEQYF.

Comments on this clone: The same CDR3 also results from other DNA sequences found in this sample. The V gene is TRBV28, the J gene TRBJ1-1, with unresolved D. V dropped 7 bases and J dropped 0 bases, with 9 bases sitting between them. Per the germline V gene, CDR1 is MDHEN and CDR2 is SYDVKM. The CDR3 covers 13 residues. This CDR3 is CASIGTVNTEAFF. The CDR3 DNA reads TGTGCCAGCATAGGAACGGTGAACACTGAAGCTTTCTTT.

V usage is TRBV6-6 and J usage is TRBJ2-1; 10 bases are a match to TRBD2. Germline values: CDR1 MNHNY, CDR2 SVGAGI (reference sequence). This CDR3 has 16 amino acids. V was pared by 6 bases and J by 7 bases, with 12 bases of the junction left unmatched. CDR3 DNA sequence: TGTGCCAGCAGCGGTCCTGGGCTAGCGGGAGTAAATGAGCAGTTCTTC. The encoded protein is CASSGPGLAGVNEQFF.

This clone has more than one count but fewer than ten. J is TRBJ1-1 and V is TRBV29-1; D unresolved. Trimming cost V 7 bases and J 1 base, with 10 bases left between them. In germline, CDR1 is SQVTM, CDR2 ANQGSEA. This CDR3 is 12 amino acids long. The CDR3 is CSGRHPNTEAFF. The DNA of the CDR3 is TGCAGCGGTCGACACCCGAACACTGAAGCTTTCTTT.

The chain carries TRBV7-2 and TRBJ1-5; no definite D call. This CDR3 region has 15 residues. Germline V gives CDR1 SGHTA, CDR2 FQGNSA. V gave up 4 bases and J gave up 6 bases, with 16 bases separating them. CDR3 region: CASSYFWFLGQPQHF. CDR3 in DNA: TGTGCCAGCAGCTACTTTTGGTTCTTGGGTCAGCCCCAGCATTTT.

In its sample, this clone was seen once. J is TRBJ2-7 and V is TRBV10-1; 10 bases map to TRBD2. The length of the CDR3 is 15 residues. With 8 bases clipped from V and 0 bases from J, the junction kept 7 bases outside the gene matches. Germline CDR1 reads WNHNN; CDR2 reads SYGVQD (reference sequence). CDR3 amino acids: CASARTSGLSYEQYF. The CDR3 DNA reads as TGCGCCAGCGCGCGGACTAGCGGACTCTCCTACGAGCAGTACTTC.

In DNA form, the CDR3 reads TGTGCCAGCAGCTTTCGGGCAATTTACAATGAGCAGTTCTTC. This gives the protein CASSFRAIYNEQFF. This chain joins TRBV5-6 and TRBJ2-1; D is unresolved. Germline CDR1 and CDR2: SGHDT and YYEEEE. The CDR3 contains 14 residues. V was pared by 2 bases and J by 4 bases, with 10 bases between.

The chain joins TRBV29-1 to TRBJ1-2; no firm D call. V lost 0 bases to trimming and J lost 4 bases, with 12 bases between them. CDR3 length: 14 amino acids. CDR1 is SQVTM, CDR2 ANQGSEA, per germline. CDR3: CSVEDTSGFYGYTF. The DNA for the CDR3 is TGCAGCGTTGAAGACACCTCCGGGTTCTATGGCTACACCTTC. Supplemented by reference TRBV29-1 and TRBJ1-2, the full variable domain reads SAVISQKPSRDICQRGTSLTIQCQVDSQVTMMFWYRQQPGQSLTLIATANQGSEATYESGFVIDKFPISRPNLTFSTLTVSNMSPEDSSIYLCSVEDTSGFYGYTFGSGTRLTVV.

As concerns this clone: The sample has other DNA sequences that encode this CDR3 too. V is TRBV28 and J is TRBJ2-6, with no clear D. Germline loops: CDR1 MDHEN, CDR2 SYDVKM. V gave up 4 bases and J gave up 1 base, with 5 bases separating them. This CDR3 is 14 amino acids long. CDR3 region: CASSSSSGANVLTF. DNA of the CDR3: TGTGCCAGCAGTTCCAGTTCTGGGGCCAACGTCCTGACTTTC.

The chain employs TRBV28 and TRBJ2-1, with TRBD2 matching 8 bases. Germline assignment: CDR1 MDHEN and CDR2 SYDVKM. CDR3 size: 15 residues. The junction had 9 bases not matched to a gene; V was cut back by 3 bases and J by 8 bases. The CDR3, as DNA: TGTGCCAGCAGTTTTTTACCGGGAGGGCCAGATGAGCAGTTCTTC. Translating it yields CASSFLPGGPDEQFF.

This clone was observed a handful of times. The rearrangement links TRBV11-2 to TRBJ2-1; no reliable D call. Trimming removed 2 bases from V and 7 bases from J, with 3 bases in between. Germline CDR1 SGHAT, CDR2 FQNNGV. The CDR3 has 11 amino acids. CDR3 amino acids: CASSLWNEQFF. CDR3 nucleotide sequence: TGTGCCAGCAGCTTATGGAATGAGCAGTTCTTC.

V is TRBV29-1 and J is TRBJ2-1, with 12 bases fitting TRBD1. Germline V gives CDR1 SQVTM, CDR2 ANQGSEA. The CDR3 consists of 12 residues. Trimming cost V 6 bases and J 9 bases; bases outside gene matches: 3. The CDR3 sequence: CSVGQGAIEQFF. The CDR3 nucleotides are TGCAGCGTGGGACAGGGGGCGATTGAGCAGTTCTTC.

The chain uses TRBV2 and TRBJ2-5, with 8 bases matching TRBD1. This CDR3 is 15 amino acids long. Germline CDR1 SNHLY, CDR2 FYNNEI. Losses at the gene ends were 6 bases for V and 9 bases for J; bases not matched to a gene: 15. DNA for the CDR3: TGTGCCAGCAGGAACAGGGGGGCGAGGTTCGGGGCCCAGTACTTC. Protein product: CASRNRGARFGAQYF.

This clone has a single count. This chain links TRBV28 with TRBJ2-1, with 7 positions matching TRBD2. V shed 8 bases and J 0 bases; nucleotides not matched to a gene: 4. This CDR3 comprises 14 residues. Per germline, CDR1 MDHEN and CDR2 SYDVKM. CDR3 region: CASRAGVSYNEQFF. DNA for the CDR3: TGTGCCAGCCGGGCGGGAGTCTCCTACAATGAGCAGTTCTTC.

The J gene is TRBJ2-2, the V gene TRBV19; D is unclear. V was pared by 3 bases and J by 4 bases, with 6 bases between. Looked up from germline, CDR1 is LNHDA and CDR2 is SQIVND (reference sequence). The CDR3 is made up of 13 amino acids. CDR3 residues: CASSMGFTGELFF. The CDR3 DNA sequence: TGTGCCAGTAGTATGGGGTTCACCGGGGAGCTGTTTTTT.

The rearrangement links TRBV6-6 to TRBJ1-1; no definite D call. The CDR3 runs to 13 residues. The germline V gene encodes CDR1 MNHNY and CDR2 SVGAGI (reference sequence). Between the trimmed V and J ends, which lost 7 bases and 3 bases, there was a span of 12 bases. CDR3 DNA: TGTGCCAGCAATTCGCTATCTGACACTGAAGCTTTCTTT. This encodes CASNSLSDTEAFF.

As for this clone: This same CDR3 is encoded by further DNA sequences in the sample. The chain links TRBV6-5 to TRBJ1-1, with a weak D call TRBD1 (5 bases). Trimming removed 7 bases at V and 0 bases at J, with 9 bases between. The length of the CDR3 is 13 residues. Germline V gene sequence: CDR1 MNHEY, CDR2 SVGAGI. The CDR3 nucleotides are TGTGCCAGCATCGGGACTGTGAACACTGAAGCTTTCTTT. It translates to CASIGTVNTEAFF.

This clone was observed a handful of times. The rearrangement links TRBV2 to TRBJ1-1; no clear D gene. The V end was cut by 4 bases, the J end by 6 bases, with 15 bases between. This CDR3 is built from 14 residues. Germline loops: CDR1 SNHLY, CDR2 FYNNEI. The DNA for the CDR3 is TGTGCCAGCAGTGGACCGTTCCAGGAGGCTGAAGCTTTCTTT. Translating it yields CASSGPFQEAEAFF.